The 15 T cell receptor beta chains given below trace back to one sample, sequenced in a study of blood T cell repertoires in COVID-19 (dated by TCRdb to the early 2020s). The library was built by means of the immunoSEQ multiplex PCR assay. TCRdb provides this immuneACCESS table in a form limited to in-frame rearrangements. Some clones are lacking; in checked studies, under half of them reflect an unresolved V gene, and why the rest are absent is not known. Within this sample are about 230,000 clones, with roughly nine tenths of them counted one time only. The ten largest clones represent roughly 4% of the sample. Sequences were obtained from PBMCs or T cells enriched from blood (not recorded which). The origin of the receptors is a woman aged 30 to 39 with acute COVID-19.

This rearrangement joins TRBV4-1 to TRBJ2-3; 7 nucleotides align to TRBD1. The V and J ends lost 4 bases and 4 bases, in that order; junction bases with no gene match: 14. The CDR3 sequence is 17 residues long. The germline gives CDR1 MGHRA, CDR2 YSYEKL. The chain's CDR3 is CASSPQNRGGASDTQYF. The CDR3 DNA reads TGCGCCAGCAGCCCCCAGAATCGAGGGGGCGCATCAGATACGCAGTATTTT.

DNA for the CDR3: TGTGCCTGGAGTGTACCCCGGGGGACAGGGAATTCACCCCTCCACTTT. Protein: CAWSVPRGTGNSPLHF. The chain is built from TRBV30 and TRBJ1-6; 9 bases are shared with TRBD1. Trimming at V came to 0 bases and at J to 7 bases, leaving 7 bases not matched to a gene. The CDR3 length is 16 residues. Looked up from germline, CDR1 is GTSNPN and CDR2 is SVGIG (reference sequence). Full variable domain (remainder filled in from reference TRBV30 and TRBJ1-6): SQTIHQWPATLVQPVGSPLSLECTVEGTSNPNLYWYRQAAGRGLQLLFYSVGIGQISSEVPQNLSASRPQDRQFILSSKKLLLSDSGFYLCAWSVPRGTGNSPLHFGNGTRLTVT.

V usage is TRBV12-5 and J usage is TRBJ1-2; D ambiguous. The CDR3 contains 16 residues. V dropped 2 bases and J dropped 0 bases, with 13 bases sitting between them. Germline CDR1 is LGHNT and CDR2 is FRNRAP. The CDR3 DNA sequence: TGTGCTAGTGGTTTGAGCAGGTTAATCCCTAACTATGGCTACACCTTC. It is translated as CASGLSRLIPNYGYTF.

The rearrangement joins TRBV27 to TRBJ2-2, with TRBD2 matching over 11 bases. The CDR3 covers 22 residues. Trimming removed 6 bases from V and 0 bases from J; junction bases left unmatched: 21. CDR1 MNHEY and CDR2 SMNVEV come from the germline V gene (reference sequence). DNA of the CDR3: TGTGCCAGCAGCAACCAGGGGCTAACTAGCGGGGGAATAACAGCGAACACCGGGGAGCTGTTTTTT. This translates into CASSNQGLTSGGITANTGELFF.

The V call is TRBV28, the J call TRBJ1-3; 8 nucleotides match TRBD1. CDR3 size: 16 residues. V dropped 6 bases and J dropped 4; count of bases not matched to a gene: 11. CDR1 and CDR2 from the germline V gene are MDHEN and SYDVKM. The DNA of the CDR3 is TGTGCCAGCAGAATCAGACAGGGGAGGATAGGAAACACCATATATTTT. It yields the protein CASRIRQGRIGNTIYF.

The chain couples TRBV5-1 to TRBJ2-7, with D possibly matching TRBD1 (6 bases). Germline CDR1 and CDR2: SGHRS and YFSETQ. This CDR3 is built from 15 residues. Between the trimmed V and J ends, which lost 0 bases and 5 bases, there was a span of 15 bases. CDR3 bases: TGCGCCAGCAGCTTGGAGGCAGGGGTATGGGACGAGCAGTACTTC. Protein sequence: CASSLEAGVWDEQYF.

V usage is TRBV7-6 and J usage is TRBJ1-2; 7 nucleotides agree with TRBD1. The CDR3 runs to 15 residues. From germline, CDR1 is SGHVS and CDR2 FNYEAQ. Unmatched junction bases numbered 8, after V lost 5 bases and J lost 2 bases. In nucleotides, the CDR3 is TGTGCCAGCAGCGACAGACAGGGCTCAAACTATGGCTACACCTTC. It codes for CASSDRQGSNYGYTF.

J is TRBJ1-6 and V is TRBV5-6; 9 nucleotides match TRBD1. V was pared by 3 bases and J by 2 bases, with 6 bases of the junction left unmatched. Per germline, CDR1 SGHDT and CDR2 YYEEEE. The CDR3 extends over 17 amino acids. CDR3 sequence reads: CASSSRDRAPYNSPLHF. The DNA of the CDR3 is TGTGCCAGCAGCTCCCGGGACAGGGCCCCCTATAATTCACCCCTCCACTTT. Supplemented by reference TRBV5-6 and TRBJ1-6, the full variable domain reads DAGVTQSPTHLIKTRGQQVTLRCSPKSGHDTVSWYQQALGQGPQFIFQYYEEEERQRGNFPDRFSGHQFPNYSSELNVNALLLGDSALYLCASSSRDRAPYNSPLHFGNGTRLTVT.

This chain's CDR3 is CATSRDPGTNYGYTF. In nucleotides, the CDR3 is TGTGCCACCAGCAGAGATCCAGGGACTAACTATGGCTACACCTTC. The chain recombines TRBV15 with TRBJ1-2; TRBD1 might be the D (5 bases). Per the germline V gene, CDR1 is LNHNV and CDR2 is YYDKDF (reference sequence). Trimming pared 0 bases from V and 0 bases from J, leaving 8 bases between. This CDR3 is 15 amino acids long.

The rearrangement uses TRBV9 and TRBJ1-1, with 7 bases aligning to TRBD1. The CDR3 totals 13 residues. Germline CDR1 reads SGDLS; CDR2 reads YYNGEE. With 5 bases clipped from V and 5 bases from J, the junction kept 6 bases outside the gene matches. In DNA, the CDR3 is TGTGCCAGCAGTTATACAGGGGATACTGAAGCTTTCTTT. Translation: CASSYTGDTEAFF.

J is TRBJ2-3 and V is TRBV9; D is unresolved. The CDR3 spans 17 residues. CDR1 is SGDLS, CDR2 YYNGEE, per germline. Trimming pared 0 bases from V and 1 base from J, leaving 15 bases between. CDR3 DNA: TGTGCCAGCAGCGTAGCCCTGACTTCCTTTGGCACAGATACGCAGTATTTT. Amino acid sequence: CASSVALTSFGTDTQYF.

The chain joins TRBV19 to TRBJ2-1; tentative D call: TRBD1 (6 bases). Trimming removed 5 bases at V and 3 bases at J, with 17 bases between. The CDR3 length is 16 residues. Germline CDR1 reads LNHDA; CDR2 reads SQIVND (reference sequence). CDR3 DNA sequence: TGTGCCAGTAGTCCACAGGGTTCACGATTCTACAATGAGCAGTTCTTC. Translated: CASSPQGSRFYNEQFF.

The genes are TRBV29-1 and TRBJ2-1; 7 bases are shared with TRBD1. CDR1 is SQVTM, CDR2 ANQGSEA, per germline. Trimming at V came to 7 bases and at J to 10 bases, leaving 10 bases not matched to a gene. This CDR3 region has 12 residues. The CDR3 loop reads CSADRETQEQFF. In DNA form, the CDR3 reads TGCAGCGCTGACAGGGAAACTCAGGAGCAGTTCTTC.

The chain carries TRBV5-1 and TRBJ2-7, with 8 bases matching TRBD1. The CDR3 covers 16 residues. The junction had 8 bases not matched to a gene; V was cut back by 1 base and J by 2 bases. Germline V gene lookup returns CDR1 SGHRS and CDR2 YFSETQ. The CDR3 sequence: CASSLRIDRGAYEQYF. The DNA for the CDR3 is TGCGCCAGCAGCTTGCGAATCGACAGGGGCGCCTACGAGCAGTACTTC.

V and J are TRBV7-9 and TRBJ2-3; TRBD2 aligns across 9 bases. Germline V lookup: CDR1 SEHNR, CDR2 FQNEAQ (reference sequence). The CDR3 sequence is 18 residues long. The ends lost 4 bases at V and 0 bases at J; junction bases unmatched: 11. DNA for the CDR3: TGTGCCAGCAGCTCGACTAGCGGAGTACGGACTAGCACAGATACGCAGTATTTT. Protein product: CASSSTSGVRTSTDTQYF.